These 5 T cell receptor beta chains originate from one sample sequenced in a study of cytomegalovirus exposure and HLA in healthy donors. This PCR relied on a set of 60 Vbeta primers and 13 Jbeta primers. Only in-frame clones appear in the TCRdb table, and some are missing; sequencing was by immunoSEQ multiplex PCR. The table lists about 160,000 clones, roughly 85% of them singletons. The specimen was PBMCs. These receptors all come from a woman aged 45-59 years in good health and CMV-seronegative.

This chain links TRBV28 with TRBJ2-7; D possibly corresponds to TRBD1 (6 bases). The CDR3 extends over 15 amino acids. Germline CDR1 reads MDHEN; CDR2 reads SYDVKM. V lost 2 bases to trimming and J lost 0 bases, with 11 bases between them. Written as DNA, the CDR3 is TGTGCCAGCAGTTTAAGTATGGGGGCCTCCTACGAGCAGTACTTC. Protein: CASSLSMGASYEQYF.

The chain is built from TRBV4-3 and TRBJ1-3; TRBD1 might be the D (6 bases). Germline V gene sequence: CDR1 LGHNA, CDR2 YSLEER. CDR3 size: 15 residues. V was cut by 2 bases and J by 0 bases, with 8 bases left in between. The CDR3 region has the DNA TGCGCCAGCAGCCAAACACAGGGCTCTGGAAACACCATATATTTT. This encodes CASSQTQGSGNTIYF.

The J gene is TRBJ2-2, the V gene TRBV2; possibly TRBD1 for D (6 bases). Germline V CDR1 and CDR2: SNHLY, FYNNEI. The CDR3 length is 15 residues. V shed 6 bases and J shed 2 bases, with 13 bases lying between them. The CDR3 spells CASSGQPHNTGELFF. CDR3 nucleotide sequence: TGTGCCAGCAGCGGACAGCCTCACAACACCGGGGAGCTGTTTTTT.

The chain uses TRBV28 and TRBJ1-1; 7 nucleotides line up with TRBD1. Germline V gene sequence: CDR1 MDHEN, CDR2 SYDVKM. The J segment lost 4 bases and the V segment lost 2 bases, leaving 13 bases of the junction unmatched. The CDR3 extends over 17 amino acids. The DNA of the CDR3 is TGTGCCAGCAGTTTAGCCCGTGTGCACAGGGGTGGCACTGAAGCTTTCTTT. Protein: CASSLARVHRGGTEAFF. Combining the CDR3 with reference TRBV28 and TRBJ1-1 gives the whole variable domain DVKVTQSSRYLVKRTGEKVFLECVQDMDHENMFWYRQDPGLGLRLIYFSYDVKMKEKGDIPEGYSVSREKKERFSLILESASTNQTSMYLCASSLARVHRGGTEAFFGQGTRLTVV.

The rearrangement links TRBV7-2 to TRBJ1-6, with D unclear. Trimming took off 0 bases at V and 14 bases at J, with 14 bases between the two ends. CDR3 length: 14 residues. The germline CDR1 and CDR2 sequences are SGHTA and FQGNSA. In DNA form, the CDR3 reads TGTGCCAGCAGCTTAGCGGACCCCGGGGTCACCCTCCACTTT. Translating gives CASSLADPGVTLHF. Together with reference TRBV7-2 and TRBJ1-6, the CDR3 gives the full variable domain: GAGVSQSPSNKVTEKGKDVELRCDPISGHTALYWYRQSLGQGLEFLIYFQGNSAPDKSGLPSDRFSAERTGGSVSTLTIQRTQQEDSAVYLCASSLADPGVTLHFGNGTRLTVT.